This T cell receptor (beta chain) was recorded in a study of cytomegalovirus exposure and HLA in healthy donors. Study background: The same platform used for the roughly 650 first-cohort repertoires was also used for the 120 or so validation repertoires, as a later analysis reported.

CDR3 length equals 16 residues. V lost 1 base to trimming and J lost 8 bases, with 18 bases between them. Germline CDR1 reads MGHRA; CDR2 reads YSYEKL. Study-wide findings and caveats: The classifier reportedly diagnosed cytomegalovirus status with high specificity and sensitivity. Most TCR sequences were rare, but some public TCRs occurred in many donors.

Assay: immunoSEQ multiplex PCR; the TCRdb copy retains only in-frame clones and omits some. This table has 200,000 or so clones, about 80% appearing once. Of note for this clone: Its antigen remains unknown.

Material: PBMCs. The chain couples TRBV4-1 to TRBJ1-5; D is undetermined. The clonotype comes from a man aged 18 to 30 in good health and CMV-seropositive. The CDR3: CASSQVSGTILEPQHF. The DNA for the CDR3 is TGCGCCAGCAGCCAAGTTAGTGGTACGATCTTGGAGCCCCAGCATTTT.